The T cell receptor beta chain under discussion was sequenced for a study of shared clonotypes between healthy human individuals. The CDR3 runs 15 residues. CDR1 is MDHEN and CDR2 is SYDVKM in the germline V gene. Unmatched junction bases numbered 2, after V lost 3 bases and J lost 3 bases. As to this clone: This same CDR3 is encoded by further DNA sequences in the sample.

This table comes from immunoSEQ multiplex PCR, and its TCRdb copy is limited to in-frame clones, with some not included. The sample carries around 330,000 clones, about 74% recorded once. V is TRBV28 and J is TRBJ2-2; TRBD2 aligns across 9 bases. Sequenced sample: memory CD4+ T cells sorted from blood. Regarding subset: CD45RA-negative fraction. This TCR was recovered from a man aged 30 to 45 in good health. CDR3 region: CASSLVAGDTGELFF. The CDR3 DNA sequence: TGTGCCAGCAGTTTGGTAGCGGGAGACACCGGGGAGCTGTTTTTT.